The present T cell receptor beta chain was sequenced within a study of blood T cell repertoires in COVID-19. Study details: PBMCs, B-cell-depleted T cells, or T cells provided the cDNA or gDNA that made up the material.

Authors' analysis steps: Estimates of nucleated cell counts were drawn from the amplification of reference gene primers. Some clones are missing from TCRdb's copy, which holds only in-frame ones; the method was immunoSEQ multiplex PCR. V, J and clone size were drawn from that table, and D and trimming were deduced from the DNA. This table holds about 64,000 clones, 85% to 90% found once. The source of this sequence is a man aged 50-59 years with active COVID-19. Source material: peripheral blood.

The CDR3 loop is CASSQEGTRYSPLHF. CDR3 sequence (DNA): TGTGCCAGCAGCCAGGAGGGGACCAGGTATTCACCCCTCCACTTT. V and J are TRBV14 and TRBJ1-6, with D perhaps matching TRBD1 (5 bases). Germline V CDR1 and CDR2: SGHDN, FVKESK. This CDR3 is built from 15 residues. Trimming took off 3 bases at V and 8 bases at J, with 14 bases between the two ends.